These 6 T cell receptor beta chains were sequenced from one sample in a study of T cell changes during pregnancy in multiple sclerosis. Profiling relied on immunoSEQ multiplex PCR, and the TCRdb table lists in-frame clones only, not all of them. The sample records some 70,000 clones, roughly nine tenths being singletons. The material sequenced was CD4+ T cells from peripheral blood mononuclear cells, taken in the third trimester of pregnancy. These receptors came from a female donor in good health, enrolled as a control in a pregnancy study.

V is TRBV27 and J is TRBJ1-5, with D hard to call. Germline CDR1 MNHEY, CDR2 SMNVEV (reference sequence). Deletions cut 4 bases from V and 5 bases from J, with 9 bases between. The CDR3 runs 13 residues. CDR3 bases: TGTGCCAGCAGTTGGAGAGCGGATCAGCCCCAGCATTTT. Protein: CASSWRADQPQHF.

CDR3 sequence: CASSFGTGARTNEKLFF. The DNA for the CDR3 is TGTGCCAGCAGCTTCGGGACTGGGGCCAGAACTAATGAAAAACTGTTTTTT. This sequence joins TRBV5-8 and TRBJ1-4; a possible D gene is TRBD1 (5 bases). The CDR3 contains 17 residues. Germline CDR1 and CDR2: SGHTS and YDEGEE. With 2 bases removed from V and 1 base from J, the gap between germline ends came to 15 bases. The full variable domain, with the rest looked up from reference TRBV5-8 and TRBJ1-4, is EAGVTQSPTHLIKTRGQQATLRCSPISGHTSVYWYQQALGLGLQFLLWYDEGEERNRGNFPPRFSGRQFPNYSSELNVNALELEDSALYLCASSFGTGARTNEKLFFGSGTQLSVL.

The CDR3 sequence: CASSPGGQGETQYF. CDR3 nucleotides: TGTGCCAGCAGCCCAGGGGGACAGGGGGAGACCCAGTACTTC. V usage is TRBV7-2 and J usage is TRBJ2-5; 10 bases are shared with TRBD1. Looked up from germline, CDR1 is SGHTA and CDR2 is FQGNSA. V shed 5 bases, J shed 5 bases, and the junction held 5 bases outside the gene matches. The CDR3 extends over 14 amino acids.

The rearrangement joins TRBV7-9 to TRBJ2-1; no clear D. Trimming pared 3 bases from V and 0 bases from J, leaving 6 bases between. The CDR3 is 14 residues long. The germline CDR1 and CDR2 sequences are SEHNR and FQNEAQ (reference sequence). The CDR3 sequence is CASSFLYSYNEQFF. The CDR3 coding sequence is TGTGCCAGCAGCTTTCTGTACTCCTACAATGAGCAGTTCTTC.

The gene calls are TRBV6-1 and TRBJ2-1; D is ambiguous. Deletions cut 5 bases from V and 5 bases from J, with 10 bases between. The CDR3 totals 13 residues. Germline CDR1 is MNHNS and CDR2 is SASEGT. For the CDR3, the DNA is TGTGCCAGCAGTAAGAGCCAAAACAATGAGCAGTTCTTC. As protein: CASSKSQNNEQFF.

The chain employs TRBV4-2 and TRBJ1-5; TRBD1 might be the D (5 bases). The CDR3 length is 16 residues. V was trimmed by 1 base and J by 5 bases, leaving 15 bases between them. The V gene's germline CDR1 is LGHNA and CDR2 YNFKEQ. CDR3: CASSQARQMGYQPQHF. The CDR3 DNA reads TGTGCCAGCAGCCAAGCTCGACAGATGGGTTATCAGCCCCAGCATTTT.